This paragraph reports one TCR beta chain. The data were produced by immunoSEQ multiplex PCR, yet TCRdb's version contains in-frame clones alone and is incomplete. The repertoire consists of 200,000 to 300,000 clones, with about 91% occurring once and the leading ten covering 2% to 3%. Germline V lookup: CDR1 SGHTA, CDR2 FQGNSA. This CDR3 spans 12 amino acids. V lost 2 bases to trimming and J lost 5 bases, with 5 bases between them. The sample comes from a study of blood T cell repertoires in COVID-19. Study summary: Donors in the United States, Italy and Spain gave samples during acute or convalescent COVID-19. Nucleic acid was either cDNA or gDNA, and it came from T cells, B-cell-depleted T cells, or PBMCs.

The specimen sequenced was peripheral blood. The chain joins TRBV7-2 to TRBJ2-3, with D hard to call. This TCR was sampled from a young adult with COVID-19, enrolled during active disease. The CDR3 loop reads CASSLYGDTQYF. In DNA, the CDR3 is TGTGCCAGCAGCTTATACGGAGATACGCAGTATTTT.